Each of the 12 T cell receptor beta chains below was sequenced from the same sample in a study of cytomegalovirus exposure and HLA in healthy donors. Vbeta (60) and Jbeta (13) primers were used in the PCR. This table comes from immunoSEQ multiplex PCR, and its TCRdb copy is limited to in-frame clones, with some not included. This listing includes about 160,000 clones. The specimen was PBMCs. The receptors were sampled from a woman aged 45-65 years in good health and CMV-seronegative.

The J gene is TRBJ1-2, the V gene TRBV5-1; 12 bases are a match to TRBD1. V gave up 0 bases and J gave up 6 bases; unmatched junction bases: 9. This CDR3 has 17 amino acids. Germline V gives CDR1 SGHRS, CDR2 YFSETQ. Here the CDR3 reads CASSLGSGTGGRDGYTF. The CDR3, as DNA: TGCGCCAGCAGCTTGGGCAGCGGGACAGGGGGCAGGGATGGCTACACCTTC.

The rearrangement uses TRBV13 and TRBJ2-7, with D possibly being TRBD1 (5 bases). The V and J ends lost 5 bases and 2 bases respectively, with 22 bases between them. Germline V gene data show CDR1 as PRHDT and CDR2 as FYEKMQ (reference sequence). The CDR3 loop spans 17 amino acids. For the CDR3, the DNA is TGTGCCAGCAGCCCCGCTTCCACACAGGTTTCTACCTACGAGCAGTACTTC. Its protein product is CASSPASTQVSTYEQYF.

In nucleotides, the CDR3 is TGTGCCAGCAGTGGGACTAGCGGATACAATGAGCAGTTCTTC. Amino acids: CASSGTSGYNEQFF. The chain employs TRBV6-1 and TRBJ2-1; 10 nucleotides align to TRBD2. This CDR3 has 14 amino acids. The trim removed 4 bases at V and 4 bases at J, leaving 1 base unmatched. The germline V gene encodes CDR1 MNHNS and CDR2 SASEGT.

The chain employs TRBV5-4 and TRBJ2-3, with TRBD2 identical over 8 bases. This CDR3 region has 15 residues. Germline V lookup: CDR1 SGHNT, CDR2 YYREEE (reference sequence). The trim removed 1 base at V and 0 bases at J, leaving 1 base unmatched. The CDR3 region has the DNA TGTGCCAGCAGCTTGTTAGCGGGGAGCACAGATACGCAGTATTTT. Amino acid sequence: CASSLLAGSTDTQYF.

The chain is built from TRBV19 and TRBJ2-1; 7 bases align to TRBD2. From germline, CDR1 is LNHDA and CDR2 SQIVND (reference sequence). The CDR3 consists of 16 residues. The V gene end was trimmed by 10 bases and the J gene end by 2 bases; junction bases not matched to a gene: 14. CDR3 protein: CATMGGTRRAYNEQFF. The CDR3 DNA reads TGTGCCACCATGGGGGGGACGCGTCGCGCCTACAATGAGCAGTTCTTC. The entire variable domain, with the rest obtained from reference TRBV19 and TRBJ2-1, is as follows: DGGITQSPKYLFRKEGQNVTLSCEQNLNHDAMYWYRQDPGQGLRLIYYSQIVNDFQKGDIAEGYSVSREKKESFPLTVTSAQKNPTAFYLCATMGGTRRAYNEQFFGPGTRLTVL.

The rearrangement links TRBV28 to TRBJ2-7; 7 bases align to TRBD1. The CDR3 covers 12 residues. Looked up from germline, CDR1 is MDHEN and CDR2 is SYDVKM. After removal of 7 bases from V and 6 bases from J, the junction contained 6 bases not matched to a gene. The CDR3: CASNQGVGEQYF. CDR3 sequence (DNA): TGTGCCAGCAACCAGGGGGTGGGCGAGCAGTACTTC.

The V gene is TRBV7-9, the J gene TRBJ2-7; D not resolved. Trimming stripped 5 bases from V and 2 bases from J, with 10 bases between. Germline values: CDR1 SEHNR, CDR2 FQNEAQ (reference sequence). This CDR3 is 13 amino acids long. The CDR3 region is CASSIGPTYEQYF. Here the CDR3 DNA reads TGTGCCAGCAGCATAGGTCCCACCTACGAGCAGTACTTC.

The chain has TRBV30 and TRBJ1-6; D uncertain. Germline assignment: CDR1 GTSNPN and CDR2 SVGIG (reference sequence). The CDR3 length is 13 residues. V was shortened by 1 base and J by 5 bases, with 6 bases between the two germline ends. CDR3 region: CAWSAQDNSPLHF. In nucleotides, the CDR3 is TGTGCCTGGAGTGCCCAGGATAATTCACCCCTCCACTTT.

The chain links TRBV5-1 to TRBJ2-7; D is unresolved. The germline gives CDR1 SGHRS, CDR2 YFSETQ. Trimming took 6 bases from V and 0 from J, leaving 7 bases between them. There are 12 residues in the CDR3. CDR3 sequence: CASTSSSYEQYF. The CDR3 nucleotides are TGCGCCAGCACGTCTAGCTCCTACGAGCAGTACTTC.

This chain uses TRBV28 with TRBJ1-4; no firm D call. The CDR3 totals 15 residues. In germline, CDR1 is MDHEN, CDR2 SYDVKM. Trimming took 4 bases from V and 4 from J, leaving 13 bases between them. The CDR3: CASSSSRSLNEKLFF. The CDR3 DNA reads TGTGCCAGCAGTTCCTCAAGGAGTCTTAATGAAAAACTGTTTTTT. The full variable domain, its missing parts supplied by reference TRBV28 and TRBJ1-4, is DVKVTQSSRYLVKRTGEKVFLECVQDMDHENMFWYRQDPGLGLRLIYFSYDVKMKEKGDIPEGYSVSREKKERFSLILESASTNQTSMYLCASSSSRSLNEKLFFGSGTQLSVL.

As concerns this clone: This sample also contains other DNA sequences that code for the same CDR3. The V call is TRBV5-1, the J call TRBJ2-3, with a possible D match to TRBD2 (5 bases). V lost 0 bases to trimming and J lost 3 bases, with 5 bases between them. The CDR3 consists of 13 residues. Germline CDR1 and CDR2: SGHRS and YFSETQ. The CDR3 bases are TGCGCCAGCAGCTTGGGAGGGACAGATACGCAGTATTTT. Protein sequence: CASSLGGTDTQYF.

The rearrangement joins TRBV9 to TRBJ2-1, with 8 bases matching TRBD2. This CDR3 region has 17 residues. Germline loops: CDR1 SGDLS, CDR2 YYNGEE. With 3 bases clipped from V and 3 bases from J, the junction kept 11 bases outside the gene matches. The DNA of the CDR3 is TGTGCCAGCAGCGCAGGGGCGGGAGGCACCCTCTACAATGAGCAGTTCTTC. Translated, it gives CASSAGAGGTLYNEQFF.